The rows below give T cell receptor beta chains drawn from one sample of a study of cytomegalovirus exposure and HLA in healthy donors. Clones were read by immunoSEQ multiplex PCR, and TCRdb kept only the in-frame ones, dropping some. The table lists around 120,000 clones, around four fifths of them singletons. The sample consisted of PBMCs. The receptors were sampled from a human donor in good health. Both conserved end residues are part of each CDR3. The D gene is left open where the match is weak. The size of a clone is reported for some rows only, either as once, few or many, or as a class for expanded clones.

TRBJ2-1 TRBV6-4 - - TGTGCCAGCAGCGTGACAGAGAGCTCCTACAATGAGCAGTTCTTC CASSVTESSYNEQFF
TRBJ2-3 TRBV5-5 few - TGTGCCAGCAGCCCCGTAGAACGCACGTCCTGGACGCAGTATTTT CASSPVERTSWTQYF
TRBJ1-2 TRBV5-6 - - TGTGCCAGCACCGAGACAGATATCTATGGCTACACCTTC CASTETDIYGYTF
TRBJ2-3 TRBV7-6 - TRBD2 TGTGCCAGCAGCGCACCGCGGGGGAATACGCAGTATTTT CASSAPRGNTQYF
TRBJ1-3 TRBV12-5 - - TGTGCTAGTGGTTTGGTTACTCCCGGAAACACCATATATTTT CASGLVTPGNTIYF
TRBJ2-3 TRBV5-1 - TRBD2 TGCGCCAGCAGCTCTCCTCCGGGACTATCCCTCAAGGATACGCAGTATTTT CASSSPPGLSLKDTQYF
TRBJ1-2 TRBV28 - - TGTGCCAGCAGTCTATATCCGACAGGCAACTATGGCTACACCTTC CASSLYPTGNYGYTF
TRBJ2-7 TRBV13 - - TGTGCCAGCAGCTTAGGGGTTGGGGGCATCTCCTACGAGCAGTACTTC CASSLGVGGISYEQYF
TRBJ1-5 TRBV16 - - TGTGCCAGCAGCCAATCTCGACTTAGCAATCAGCCCCAGCATTTT CASSQSRLSNQPQHF
TRBJ2-5 TRBV6-1 - TRBD1 TGTGCCAGCAGTGAACTAGGGGGCAGGGAGACCCAGTACTTC CASSELGGRETQYF
TRBJ2-1 TRBV25-1 - TRBD2 TGTGCCAGCAGTGAATACGGTAGCGGGGCCCGAAGTTACAATGAGCAGTTCTTC CASSEYGSGARSYNEQFF
TRBJ2-7 TRBV4-2 - TRBD1 TGTGCCAGCAGCCAGGAAGGGACAGGGGGCTACGAGCAGTACTTC CASSQEGTGGYEQYF
TRBJ1-1 TRBV5-1 - - TGCGCCAGCAGCTTGGACATCAGGGGAACTGAAGCTTTCTTT CASSLDIRGTEAFF
TRBJ1-5 TRBV5-1 few - TGCGCCAGCAGCTCAGATAGCAATCAGCCCCAGCATTTT CASSSDSNQPQHF
TRBJ1-4 TRBV4-2 - - TGTGCCAGCAGCCAGCGTCAGGGGCAATCGGATGAAAAACTGTTTTTT CASSQRQGQSDEKLFF
TRBJ2-5 TRBV7-8 - TRBD2 TGTGCCAGCAGCCCTAGAAGTGGGAGGACTAGCTTGGAGACCCAGTACTTC CASSPRSGRTSLETQYF
TRBJ2-3 TRBV11-2 - - TGTGCCAGCAGCCCATCGGGGGCAGATACGCAGTATTTT CASSPSGADTQYF
TRBJ2-7 TRBV7-7 - TRBD1 TGTGCTAGCAGTATCGACAGGGTAGGAGGGCAGTACTTC CASSIDRVGGQYF
TRBJ2-5 TRBV21-1 - - TGTGCCAGCAGCAGTAAAGGGCTAGCGGACCTCCAGAAGACCCAGTACTTC CASSSKGLADLQKTQYF
TRBJ2-2 TRBV10-3 - - TGTGCCATCATTGGAGGGGGGGAGCTGTTTTTT CAIIGGGELFF
TRBJ2-4 TRBV10-3 few - TGTGCCATCAGTGAACCTACAGGAATTCCGGCCAAAAACATTCAGTACTTC CAISEPTGIPAKNIQYF
TRBJ1-4 TRBV6-1 - TRBD1 TGTGCCAGCAATCCCACAGGGGGCATTGGAGAAAAACTGTTTTTT CASNPTGGIGEKLFF
TRBJ1-5 TRBV4-1 - TRBD1 TGCGCCAGCAGCCGGACAGGGTTTAATCAGCCCCAGCATTTT CASSRTGFNQPQHF
TRBJ1-2 TRBV5-6 - - TGTGCCAGCAGCTTGGCAACAGGTTATGGCTACACCTTC CASSLATGYGYTF
TRBJ2-7 TRBV4-1 - TRBD1 TGCGCCAGCAGCCAAGGTAACCGGGACAGGGGTTACGAGCAGTACTTC CASSQGNRDRGYEQYF
TRBJ2-1 TRBV11-3 - - TGTGCCAGCAGCTTAGAGTTTACTAACAATGAGCAGTTCTTC CASSLEFTNNEQFF
TRBJ1-1 TRBV7-2 - - TGTGCCAGCAACTCCCGCGTCGGTTCTGTACCTGAAGCTTTCTTT CASNSRVGSVPEAFF
TRBJ2-7 TRBV27 - - TGTGCCAGCAGTCCTCGCCAGGGTGTTGGCGAGCAGTACTTC CASSPRQGVGEQYF
TRBJ2-7 TRBV19 once - TGTGCCAGTAGTATTCTCCATTCGGTACAGCTCTCCTACGAGCAGTACTTC CASSILHSVQLSYEQYF
TRBJ2-1 TRBV15 - - TGTGCCACCAGCAGAGACAGGGTGTCCTACAATGAGCAGTTCTTC CATSRDRVSYNEQFF
TRBJ2-5 TRBV7-8 - - TGTGCCAGCAGCGGTCCAGGGGACGGCGAAGAGACCCAGTACTTC CASSGPGDGEETQYF
TRBJ2-3 TRBV5-5 - TRBD1 TGTGCCAGCGGAATAGTGCCTACAGGGGACCCCACAGATACGCAGTATTTT CASGIVPTGDPTDTQYF
TRBJ2-4 TRBV11-1 few - TGTGCCAGCAGCTTAGCCGGACAGCGAGAAAACATTCAGTACTTC CASSLAGQRENIQYF
TRBJ2-5 TRBV6-5 once TRBD2 TGTGCCAGCAGTTACTCTTTGGCGGGGGAAGAGACCCAGTACTTC CASSYSLAGEETQYF
TRBJ1-1 TRBV11-3 - - TGTGCCAGCGGCTGGGGGGACACTGAAGCTTTCTTT CASGWGDTEAFF
TRBJ2-1 TRBV4-1 - - TGCGCCAGCAGCCAAGATAGTGAGCAGTTCTTC CASSQDSEQFF
TRBJ2-7 TRBV4-1 once - TGCGCCAGCAGCCAAGGAGTAGTTTACGAGCAGTACTTC CASSQGVVYEQYF
TRBJ2-5 TRBV5-4 - TRBD2 TGTGCCAGCAGCTTAGGGGGCGGGGGGGCCCGGAGCGAGACCCAGTACTTC CASSLGGGGARSETQYF
TRBJ2-7 TRBV7-9 - - TGTTCCAGCATGGGGCAGGCGAACTCCTACGAGCAGTACTTC CSSMGQANSYEQYF
TRBJ1-2 TRBV27 - - TGTGCCAGCAGTTTATTCGCCCCGGGGAACTATGGCTACACCTTC CASSLFAPGNYGYTF
TRBJ2-1 TRBV4-2 - - TGTGCCAGCAGCCAAGTGGGCAGGAACAATGAGCAGTTCTTC CASSQVGRNNEQFF
TRBJ1-1 TRBV6-1 few - TGTGCCAGCAGTGAATTGCGGGGGATCACTGAAGCTTTCTTT CASSELRGITEAFF
TRBJ2-4 TRBV6-1 - - TGTGCCAGCAGTGAAGCCGGCTGGGAGACACAAAACATTCAGTACTTC CASSEAGWETQNIQYF
TRBJ2-1 TRBV6-5 - TRBD1 TGTGCCAGCAGTGCCCCGGGACAGGGGATCAATGAGCAGTTCTTC CASSAPGQGINEQFF
TRBJ2-5 TRBV18 once - TGTGCCAGCTCACCACCTTGGGCCGGTGAGACCCAGTACTTC CASSPPWAGETQYF
TRBJ1-2 TRBV7-9 - TRBD1 TGTGCCAGCAGCGTGGGACAGGGTGGCTACACCTTC CASSVGQGGYTF
TRBJ1-1 TRBV6-1 - - TGTGCCAGCAGTGCGAACCAGATGAACACTGAAGCTTTCTTT CASSANQMNTEAFF
TRBJ1-1 TRBV7-9 - TRBD1 TGTGCCAGCAGCGCAGGGGGCCTCGGGACTGAAGCTTTCTTT CASSAGGLGTEAFF
TRBJ2-5 TRBV23-1 - TRBD1 TGCGCCAGCGGACAGGGGGCTGAGGAGACCCAGTACTTC CASGQGAEETQYF
TRBJ2-7 TRBV5-4 - - TGTGCCAGCAGCTTGGATTCGGGGACAGAGCAGTACTTC CASSLDSGTEQYF